The clone carrying this T cell receptor beta chain was seen just once. Its target is not known. The sample comes from a study of cytomegalovirus exposure and HLA in healthy donors. TCRdb's table, derived via immunoSEQ multiplex PCR, lists solely in-frame clones and lacks some. The sample holds roughly 250,000 clones, more than 75% seen once. Deletions cut 5 bases from V and 2 bases from J, with 17 bases between. CDR1 is SGHTA, CDR2 FQGNSA, per germline. The CDR3 spans 16 residues. The study, taken as a whole, reports: Despite most TCR sequences being rare, some public TCRs occurred in many donors.

Sample: PBMCs. This receptor was taken from a woman in her twenties or thirties in good health and CMV-seropositive. The chain is built from TRBV7-2 and TRBJ2-3; D perhaps matches TRBD2 (5 bases). The CDR3 region has the DNA TGTGCCAGCAGCCCCCGGGATAGCATAAACACAGATACGCAGTATTTT. It codes for CASSPRDSINTDTQYF.